The 15 T cell receptor beta chains listed next were all sequenced from one sample in a study of blood T cell repertoires in COVID-19. Generated by immunoSEQ multiplex PCR, the TCRdb table keeps only in-frame clones and is missing some. The sample consists of roughly 240,000 clones, about 91% of them appearing once. Sequences were obtained from PBMCs or T cells enriched from blood (not recorded which). Source of these receptors: a woman aged 40 to 50 with acute COVID-19.

The DNA for the CDR3 is TGCGCCAGCAGCCAAGACCCCAGGGGGCCCTACGAGCAGTACTTC. This codes for CASSQDPRGPYEQYF. This chain connects TRBV4-3 to TRBJ2-7; 8 bases are a match to TRBD1. CDR3 size: 15 residues. Germline V gene lookup returns CDR1 LGHNA and CDR2 YSLEER. The V gene end was trimmed by 0 bases and the J gene end by 2 bases; junction bases not matched to a gene: 3.

The chain joins TRBV5-7 to TRBJ2-3; no firm D call. Being an ORF, TRBV5-7 has a function that is uncertain. The germline V and J ends were trimmed by 0 bases and 9 bases, with 5 bases remaining between them. The CDR3 totals 11 residues. The CDR3 bases are TGTGCCAGCAGCTTGGCGGTCACGCAGTATTTT. Translation gives CASSLAVTQYF.

This clone was observed a single time. The chain carries TRBV5-1 and TRBJ2-1; 12 positions agree with TRBD2. The CDR3 is made up of 14 amino acids. The germline CDR1 and CDR2 sequences are SGHRS and YFSETQ. The ends lost 5 bases at V and 9 bases at J; junction bases unmatched: 6. CDR3 coding DNA: TGCGCCAGCAGAAGGACTAGCGGGATTGGTGAGCAGTTCTTC. It is translated as CASRRTSGIGEQFF.

V usage is TRBV5-4 and J usage is TRBJ1-1; a weak D match, TRBD1 (6 bases). Germline CDR1 is SGHNT and CDR2 is YYREEE (reference sequence). The CDR3 is 13 amino acids. V shed 6 bases and J shed 1 base, with 10 bases lying between them. CDR3 nucleotides: TGTGCCAGCAAAGCAGGGGAGAACACTGAAGCTTTCTTT. It yields the protein CASKAGENTEAFF.

The chain employs TRBV2 and TRBJ1-2; 8 nucleotides agree with TRBD1. J lost 8 bases, V lost 7 bases, and 15 bases had no gene match. The CDR3 length is 15 residues. CDR1 is SNHLY and CDR2 is FYNNEI in the germline V gene. The CDR3 sequence: CASTPRTTGEGGYTF. The CDR3 DNA follows: TGTGCCAGCACTCCAAGGACGACAGGGGAAGGGGGCTACACCTTC.

V and J are TRBV9 and TRBJ2-2, with 8 bases matching TRBD2. Germline-derived CDR1 and CDR2 are SGDLS and YYNGEE. This CDR3 spans 15 amino acids. The J segment lost 4 bases and the V segment lost 3 bases, leaving 5 bases of the junction unmatched. This CDR3 is CASSALSGGTGELFF. CDR3 nucleotides: TGTGCCAGCAGCGCCCTCAGCGGGGGCACCGGGGAGCTGTTTTTT.

V usage is TRBV2 and J usage is TRBJ2-5; tentatively, D is TRBD2 (6 bases). The CDR3 loop spans 16 amino acids. The germline V gene has CDR1 SNHLY and CDR2 FYNNEI. The V and J ends lost 6 bases and 2 bases respectively, with 19 bases between them. The CDR3 coding sequence is TGTGCCAGCAGGAAGGCGGGTTTGGGGGGACAAGAGACCCAGTACTTC. Its translation is CASRKAGLGGQETQYF. The variable domain in full, completed from reference TRBV2 and TRBJ2-5, reads EPEVTQTPSHQVTQMGQEVILRCVPISNHLYFYWYRQILGQKVEFLVSFYNNEISEKSEIFDDQFSVERPDGSNFTLKIRSTKLEDSAMYFCASRKAGLGGQETQYFGPGTRLLVL.

This sequence joins TRBV24-1 and TRBJ1-1, with D maybe TRBD1 (5 bases). Trimming cost V 5 bases and J 4 bases, with 16 bases left between them. The germline V gene encodes CDR1 KGHDR and CDR2 SFDVKD. The CDR3 runs to 15 residues. The CDR3 sequence is CATSVGLPPRTEAFF. CDR3 DNA: TGTGCCACCAGTGTGGGGCTACCCCCTCGCACTGAAGCTTTCTTT.

This chain connects TRBV5-1 to TRBJ1-3; no clear D gene. Trimming removed 4 bases at V and 4 bases at J, with 18 bases between. CDR1 and CDR2 from the germline V gene are SGHRS and YFSETQ. The CDR3 length is 16 residues. The chain's CDR3 is CASSQSPDYGGNTIYF. In DNA, the CDR3 is TGCGCCAGCAGCCAATCGCCCGACTACGGGGGAAACACCATATATTTT.

V and J are TRBV5-6 and TRBJ2-3, with TRBD1 as a possible D gene (6 bases). The CDR3 runs 14 residues. Germline V lookup: CDR1 SGHDT, CDR2 YYEEEE. The V gene lost 4 bases and the J gene lost 5 bases, with 14 bases spanning the gap. CDR3 DNA: TGTGCCAGCAGCCCATTGACAGGTGGAGATACGCAGTATTTT. It is translated as CASSPLTGGDTQYF.

The rearrangement uses TRBV19 and TRBJ1-3, with D tentatively TRBD1 (5 bases). There are 15 residues in the CDR3. Germline lookup yields CDR1 LNHDA and CDR2 SQIVND (reference sequence). V lost 10 bases and J lost 9, with 25 bases in between. In nucleotides, the CDR3 is TGTGCCACGAGGCAGGCAGGGCAGGCGTTCGGCACCATATATTTT. Protein product: CATRQAGQAFGTIYF.

The count of this clone is one. CDR3 amino acids: CASSLYSGSTDTQYF. CDR3 in DNA: TGTGCCAGCAGCTTATACAGCGGGAGCACAGATACGCAGTATTTT. The V gene is TRBV5-6, the J gene TRBJ2-3; D is perhaps TRBD2 (6 bases). Looked up from germline, CDR1 is SGHDT and CDR2 is YYEEEE. Trimming left V 2 bases short and J 0 bases short, with 10 bases between. This CDR3 is 15 amino acids long.

The sample holds one count of this clone. The genes are TRBV5-4 and TRBJ2-3; 10 nucleotides line up with TRBD2. CDR1 is SGHNT, CDR2 YYREEE, per germline (reference sequence). CDR3 size: 16 residues. V lost 4 bases to trimming and J lost 3 bases; unmatched junction nucleotides: 8. The CDR3 DNA follows: TGTGCCAGCAGCCGTGAAGCGGGAGGGCCGACAGATACGCAGTATTTT. This sequence encodes CASSREAGGPTDTQYF.

The chain employs TRBV29-1 and TRBJ1-1, with TRBD1 as a possible D gene (5 bases). The CDR3 runs 14 residues. Deletions cut 3 bases from V and 5 bases from J, with 16 bases between. Germline V CDR1 and CDR2: SQVTM, ANQGSEA. The CDR3 sequence: CSVDLGQGWTEAFF. The CDR3 nucleotides read TGCAGCGTTGATTTGGGCCAGGGTTGGACTGAAGCTTTCTTT.

The gene calls are TRBV2 and TRBJ1-1; D remains unclear. This CDR3 is built from 11 residues. From germline, CDR1 is SNHLY and CDR2 FYNNEI. The V and J ends lost 5 bases and 7 bases respectively, with 8 bases between them. The chain's CDR3 is CASSQNLEAFF. The CDR3 DNA sequence: TGTGCCAGCAGTCAGAACCTTGAAGCTTTCTTT.